This T cell receptor beta chain was retrieved from a study of OX40 agonist ivuxolimab in advanced cancers. Study-wide background: Prior anti-PD-1, anti-PD-L1 or anti-CTLA-4 therapy was allowed; around 40% had some.

Germline V lookup: CDR1 SGHRS, CDR2 YFSETQ. V shed 0 bases and J shed 4 bases, with 12 bases lying between them. The CDR3 has 15 amino acids. Here immunoSEQ multiplex PCR was the method, and the copy in TCRdb shows in-frame clones only, minus some. The sample consists of roughly 74,000 clones, about 90% of them appearing once. Note on this clone: As yet, its antigen is unknown.

Study-wide results and limits: Both CD4+ and CD8+ T cell populations in blood had undergone clonal expansion by week 6 at 0.1 to 3.0 mg/kg.

The sample consisted of CD4+ or CD8+ T cells sorted from blood, taken in a trial of the OX40 agonist ivuxolimab. The clonotype originates from an adult with an advanced solid tumor such as melanoma, head and neck, liver or kidney cancer. The rearrangement uses TRBV5-1 and TRBJ2-3; D might be TRBD2 (5 bases). As DNA, the CDR3 is TGCGCCAGCAGCTTGGTAGGAGCCGGGGCAGATACGCAGTATTTT. It encodes CASSLVGAGADTQYF.